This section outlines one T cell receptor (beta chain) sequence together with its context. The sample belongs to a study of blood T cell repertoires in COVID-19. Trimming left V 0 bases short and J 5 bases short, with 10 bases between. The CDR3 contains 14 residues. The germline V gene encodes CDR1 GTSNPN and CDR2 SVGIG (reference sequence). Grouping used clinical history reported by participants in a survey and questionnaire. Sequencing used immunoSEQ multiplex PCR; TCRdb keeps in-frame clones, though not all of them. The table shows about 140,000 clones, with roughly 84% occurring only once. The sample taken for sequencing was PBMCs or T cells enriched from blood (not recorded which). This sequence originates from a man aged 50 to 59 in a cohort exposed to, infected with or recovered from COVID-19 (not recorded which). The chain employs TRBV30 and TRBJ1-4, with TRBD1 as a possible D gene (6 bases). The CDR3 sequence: CAWSVDSKNEKLFF. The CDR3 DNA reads TGTGCCTGGAGTGTGGACAGCAAGAATGAAAAACTGTTTTTT.